These 18 T cell receptor beta chains came from one sample sequenced in a study of T cells in Graves' hyperthyroidism and ophthalmopathy. TCR beta CDR3 sequences were amplified from RNA transcripts. The HTBI primer set served for first-round RT-PCR of the TCR CDR3. TCRdb recomputed calls from the multiplex PCR reads with MiXCR, one row per CDR3 protein. The sample records about 360,000 distinct CDR3 sequences, roughly 13% being singletons. Sequenced input: blood. Receptors were obtained from a woman younger than 35 with Graves' hyperthyroidism.

This clonotype was seen at least ten times. The chain is built from TRBV7-2 and TRBJ1-1; no clear D. The germline V and J ends were trimmed by 5 bases and 5 bases, with 15 bases remaining between them. Germline V gene lookup returns CDR1 SGHTA and CDR2 FQGNSA. The CDR3 has 14 residues. CDR3 in amino acids: CASSPLLGRTEAFF. As DNA, the CDR3 is TGTGCCAGCAGCCCACTCCTGGGGAGGACTGAAGCTTTCTTT.

In its sample, this clonotype was seen many times. This chain uses TRBV2 with TRBJ2-5, with 8 bases that match TRBD1. The CDR3 is made up of 13 amino acids. CDR1 is SNHLY, CDR2 FYNNEI, per germline. The junction had 2 bases not matched to a gene; V was cut back by 5 bases and J by 3 bases. CDR3 region: CASSPDREETQYF. CDR3 coding DNA: TGTGCCAGCAGTCCGGACAGGGAAGAGACCCAGTACTTC.

This clonotype has ten or more counts. The rearrangement links TRBV18 to TRBJ1-1, with D maybe TRBD1 (5 bases). The germline CDR1 and CDR2 sequences are KGHSH and LQKENI. V dropped 3 bases and J dropped 5 bases, with 10 bases sitting between them. CDR3 length: 13 residues. In nucleotides, the CDR3 is TGTGCCAGCTCACCCCCAGGGTGGACTGAAGCTTTCTTT. It yields the protein CASSPPGWTEAFF.

This clonotype was detected many times. J is TRBJ1-1 and V is TRBV20-1, with no clear D. The CDR3 has 15 amino acids. Germline values: CDR1 DFQATT, CDR2 SNEGSKA (reference sequence). The V gene lost 0 bases and the J gene lost 4 bases, with 15 bases spanning the gap. CDR3 bases: TGCAGTGCTAGAGAGGGGAATGAGGCGAGCACTGAAGCTTTCTTT. Translated, it gives CSAREGNEASTEAFF.

In this sample, this clonotype turned up many times. The chain employs TRBV7-8 and TRBJ2-2, with D perhaps matching TRBD1 (6 bases). This CDR3 is built from 21 residues. Between the trimmed V and J ends, which lost 2 bases and 9 bases, there was a span of 34 bases. Per germline, CDR1 SGHVS and CDR2 FQNEAQ. The CDR3 sequence is CASSLKTGLWGSQGRARELFF. CDR3 sequence (DNA): TGTGCCAGCAGCTTAAAAACCGGCTTGTGGGGGTCACAGGGCCGGGCCCGGGAGCTGTTTTTT.

In this sample, this clonotype turned up a few times. This rearrangement joins TRBV7-2 to TRBJ1-3, with D unresolved. The germline V gene has CDR1 SGHTA and CDR2 FQGNSA. Deletions cut 4 bases from V and 5 bases from J, with 6 bases between. The CDR3 loop spans 12 amino acids. CDR3 sequence (DNA): TGTGCCAGCAGCTCCGGCCGAAACACCATATATTTT. Protein sequence: CASSSGRNTIYF.

At least ten counts were recorded for this clonotype. The chain has TRBV6-1 and TRBJ1-5, with a weak D call TRBD1 (5 bases). V lost 3 bases to trimming and J lost 11 bases, with 20 bases between them. There are 15 residues in the CDR3. Germline CDR1 is MNHNS and CDR2 is SASEGT. CDR3 protein: CASSERVQGKGAQHF. The CDR3 DNA reads as TGTGCCAGCAGTGAGCGTGTCCAGGGTAAGGGTGCCCAGCATTTT.

This clonotype was recorded many times. The chain employs TRBV11-2 and TRBJ1-1, with D possibly matching TRBD1 (5 bases). Trimming pared 8 bases from V and 7 bases from J, leaving 17 bases between. Germline-derived CDR1 and CDR2 are SGHAT and FQNNGV. The CDR3 loop spans 13 amino acids. CDR3 in amino acids: CASSLLQGSEAFF. For the CDR3, the DNA is TGTGCCAGCTCTCTCCTTCAGGGCAGTGAAGCTTTCTTT.

This clonotype appeared a few times. This chain joins TRBV2 and TRBJ2-7; the match to TRBD2 covers 9 bases. The trim removed 1 base at V and 2 bases at J, leaving 9 bases unmatched. Germline CDR1 SNHLY, CDR2 FYNNEI. CDR3 size: 17 residues. The CDR3 loop is CASSEGGMGGRAYEQYF. CDR3 coding DNA: TGTGCCAGCAGTGAAGGAGGGATGGGCGGGAGGGCCTACGAGCAGTACTTC.

This clonotype was seen many times. This chain connects TRBV7-8 to TRBJ2-5; no firm D call. Trimming pared 4 bases from V and 5 bases from J, leaving 11 bases between. The CDR3 consists of 13 residues. The germline V gene encodes CDR1 SGHVS and CDR2 FQNEAQ. CDR3 bases: TGTGCCAGCAGCTCCCTCTTAGGGGAGACCCAGTACTTC. Encoded protein: CASSSLLGETQYF.

Many counts were recorded for this clonotype. The chain carries TRBV3-1 and TRBJ2-2; tentatively, D is TRBD1 or TRBD2 (6 bases each). Germline-derived CDR1 and CDR2 are LGHDT and YNNKEL (reference sequence). Deletions cut 8 bases from V and 5 bases from J, with 15 bases between. This CDR3 contains 14 residues. The CDR3 spells CASADRGGTGELFF. Here the CDR3 DNA reads TGTGCCAGCGCTGACCGAGGGGGGACCGGGGAGCTGTTTTTT.

This clonotype was seen a handful of times. The chain links TRBV7-3 to TRBJ2-7, with D possibly TRBD1 on 5 matching bases. From germline, CDR1 is SGHTA and CDR2 FQGTGA. The length of the CDR3 is 15 residues. The V and J ends lost 0 bases and 2 bases respectively, with 11 bases between them. This CDR3 reads CASSLTGVEAYEQYF. The CDR3 region has the DNA TGTGCCAGCAGCTTAACAGGGGTCGAAGCCTACGAGCAGTACTTC.

The CDR3 DNA is TGTGCCAGCAGCTTCGGCCCCGACTCTGGAAACACCATATATTTT. Translating gives CASSFGPDSGNTIYF. The chain couples TRBV7-2 to TRBJ1-3; D uncertain. V dropped 3 bases and J dropped 0 bases, with 9 bases sitting between them. Germline CDR1 and CDR2: SGHTA and FQGNSA. The CDR3 covers 15 residues.

This clonotype was counted ten times or more. The chain uses TRBV12-3 or TRBV12-4 and TRBJ2-1, with a tentative D call TRBD2 (5 bases). The CDR3 contains 11 residues. V was shortened by 3 bases and J by 10 bases, with 7 bases between the two germline ends. DNA of the CDR3: TGTGCCAGCAGTTTGGGAGAAGAGCAGTTCTTC. Protein: CASSLGEEQFF.

This clonotype was counted ten times or more. The chain uses TRBV7-9 and TRBJ1-1, with no clear D. This CDR3 has 14 amino acids. The V end lost 2 bases, the J end lost 2 bases, and 9 bases lay between the germline ends. Germline V CDR1 and CDR2: SEHNR, FQNEAQ (reference sequence). This CDR3 reads CASSLTQTNTEAFF. CDR3 nucleotide sequence: TGTGCCAGCAGCTTAACACAGACCAACACTGAAGCTTTCTTT.

There are a few counts of this clonotype. The gene calls are TRBV4-2 and TRBJ2-2; D possibly uses TRBD1 or TRBD2 (6 bases each). V was clipped by 0 bases and J by 0 bases, with 8 bases between them. CDR1 is LGHNA and CDR2 is YNFKEQ in the germline V gene. The CDR3 spans 16 residues. This CDR3 reads CASSQDRGANTGELFF. The CDR3 DNA reads as TGTGCCAGCAGCCAAGATAGGGGGGCGAACACCGGGGAGCTGTTTTTT.

The chain recombines TRBV5-4 with TRBJ2-3; unclear D gene. Between the trimmed V and J ends, which lost 6 bases and 4 bases, there was a span of 12 bases. The CDR3 spans 13 residues. The germline V gene has CDR1 SGHNT and CDR2 YYREEE (reference sequence). The CDR3 nucleotides read TGTGCCAGCATGGCCAGCTCCGCAGATACGCAGTATTTT. Protein product: CASMASSADTQYF.

This clonotype has a handful of counts. The chain has TRBV13 and TRBJ2-7; the D gene is possibly TRBD2 (5 bases). Germline values: CDR1 PRHDT, CDR2 FYEKMQ (reference sequence). CDR3 length: 15 residues. With 3 bases removed from V and 0 bases from J, the gap between germline ends came to 12 bases. In nucleotides, the CDR3 is TGTGCCAGCAGCTTCGGGGAACGGGGCTCCTACGAGCAGTACTTC. Protein sequence: CASSFGERGSYEQYF. The variable domain in full, with the rest retrieved from reference TRBV13 and TRBJ2-7, is AAGVIQSPRHLIKEKRETATLKCYPIPRHDTVYWYQQGPGQDPQFLISFYEKMQSDKGSIPDRFSAQQFSDYHSELNMSSLELGDSALYFCASSFGERGSYEQYFGPGTRLTVT.